The T cell receptor (beta chain) under discussion was sequenced for a study of T-cell memory formation after mild COVID-19. General study results and limits: CD4+ bias marked clones expanding day 15 to 37, unlike balanced contracting clones. Largely, contracting CD4+ clones fell within CM and EM, and contracting CD8+ clones within EMRA.

CDR3 length: 14 residues. Germline lookup yields CDR1 MGHDK and CDR2 SYGVNS. The ends were cut back, 5 bases at V and 7 bases at J, with 17 bases in the middle. Concerning this clonotype itself: Its specificity is unknown.

It was 5'RACE with constant-segment primers that produced the TCR alpha and TCR beta cDNA libraries, which carried sample barcodes and UMIs. TCRdb processed the 5' RACE reads anew with MiXCR; each CDR3 protein has one entry. The sample comprises around 310,000 distinct CDR3 sequences, approximately 15% of which are singletons, and around 20% rests with the top ten. Sequencing input: PBMCs or a T cell subset sorted from them (not recorded which). This receptor was obtained from a young man who had mild COVID-19 (a few samples of this study predate the infection). Cell type and time point are not known. The chain carries TRBV25-1 and TRBJ2-5; D is possibly TRBD2 (6 bases). CDR3 region: CASSLAGGLGTQYF. The CDR3 DNA reads TGTGCCAGCAGTTTGGCCGGGGGACTCGGGACCCAGTACTTC.